These 10 T cell receptor beta chains were all obtained from the same sample, sequenced in a study of CD8+CD57+ T cells in acquired aplastic anemia (dated by TCRdb to 2016 to 2019). TCRdb names Illumina HiSeq 2000 as the instrument used. Genomic DNA was used as template for profiling of TCR beta VDJ combinations and CDR3 sequences. TCRdb reprocessing: public reads trimmed at Q25 with fastp, clones called with MiXCR, in-frame beta chains kept. All rows with the same CDR3 protein become a single entry with the most common DNA and genes. The sample yields some 190,000 distinct CDR3 sequences; about half were counted once. In total, the top ten clones hold about 2.9% of the sample. Sequencing used sorted CD4+, CD8+, or CD8+CD57+ T cells (not recorded which) from PBMCs. The receptors derive from a human donor in good health.

This chain uses TRBV9 with TRBJ1-1; possible D gene TRBD1, 5 bases. Between the trimmed V and J ends, which lost 0 bases and 6 bases, there was a span of 12 bases. The CDR3 is made up of 14 amino acids. Germline CDR1 and CDR2: SGDLS and YYNGEE. This CDR3 reads CASSVGGAPAEAFF. The CDR3 DNA sequence: TGTGCCAGCAGCGTAGGAGGGGCTCCGGCTGAAGCTTTCTTT.

This clonotype turned up a few times. V gene TRBV10-3 combines with J gene TRBJ2-7; 9 bases align to TRBD1. Germline V gene lookup returns CDR1 ENHRY and CDR2 SYGVKD. The CDR3 contains 13 residues. With V trimmed by 10 bases and J by 3 bases, 7 bases remained unmatched. The CDR3 here is CATDPGQGYEQYF. For the CDR3, the DNA is TGTGCCACCGACCCGGGACAGGGCTACGAGCAGTACTTC.

The rearrangement joins TRBV10-3 to TRBJ1-2; D ambiguous. The CDR3 contains 15 residues. V was trimmed by 11 bases and J by 1 base, leaving 20 bases between them. Germline CDR1 and CDR2: ENHRY and SYGVKD. The DNA of the CDR3 is TGTGCCCTGGGTTCATCGGGCAGCCTTAACTATGGCTACACCTTC. Translated, it gives CALGSSGSLNYGYTF.

This chain uses TRBV20-1 with TRBJ1-1, with D uncertain. V was shortened by 3 bases and J by 8 bases, with 10 bases between the two germline ends. CDR1 and CDR2 (germline): DFQATT, SNEGSKA (reference sequence). The CDR3 runs to 11 residues. Here the CDR3 DNA reads TGCAGTGCTAGTGAGGCAGCAGAAGCTTTCTTT. This encodes CSASEAAEAFF.

The chain recombines TRBV12-3 or TRBV12-4 with TRBJ2-1; the D gene could be TRBD1 or TRBD2 (6 bases each). The CDR3 spans 15 residues. Trimming stripped 5 bases from V and 3 bases from J, with 14 bases between. As DNA, the CDR3 is TGTGCCAGCAGTCATCGAGGGGGAGGCTACAATGAGCAGTTCTTC. Its protein is CASSHRGGGYNEQFF.

This clonotype was observed a handful of times. This chain uses TRBV2 with TRBJ2-3, with a tentative D call TRBD2 (5 bases). V lost 4 bases and J lost 2, with 10 bases in between. CDR1 is SNHLY, CDR2 FYNNEI, per germline. The CDR3 is made up of 14 amino acids. This chain's CDR3 is CASSGSSPTDTQYF. DNA for the CDR3: TGTGCCAGCAGTGGGTCTAGCCCCACAGATACGCAGTATTTT.

Concerning this clonotype: The junction shows a germline mismatch at one end, possibly a read error. J is TRBJ1-1 and V is TRBV10-3; possible D gene TRBD1, 5 bases. Germline CDR1 is ENHRY and CDR2 is SYGVKD. The CDR3 is 14 amino acids. The CDR3 loop is CAVSEGTTEAEAFF. In DNA, the CDR3 is TGTGCCGTCAGTGAGGGAACGACAGAGGCTGAAGCTTTCTTT.

This clonotype has a count of ten or more. The gene calls are TRBV10-3 and TRBJ1-1; unclear D gene. Trimming took off 6 bases at V and 1 base at J, with 9 bases between the two ends. Germline V gives CDR1 ENHRY, CDR2 SYGVKD. The CDR3 is made up of 13 amino acids. CDR3 region: CAIRLEGNTEAFF. The DNA of the CDR3 is TGTGCCATCAGACTTGAGGGGAACACTGAAGCTTTCTTT.

This clonotype was seen at least ten times. The gene calls are TRBV5-5 and TRBJ2-7, with TRBD2 matching over 7 bases. CDR1 is SGHKS, CDR2 YYEKEE, per germline (reference sequence). The CDR3 contains 14 residues. J gave up 1 base and V 4 bases, and 5 bases lay outside the gene matches. The CDR3 spells CASSVASGSYEQYF. DNA of the CDR3: TGTGCCAGCAGCGTGGCTAGCGGTTCCTACGAGCAGTACTTC.

This rearrangement joins TRBV20-1 to TRBJ2-7; a possible D gene is TRBD2 (6 bases). Germline V gene sequence: CDR1 DFQATT, CDR2 SNEGSKA (reference sequence). V was pared by 5 bases and J by 6 bases, with 17 bases between. This CDR3 has 13 amino acids. CDR3 sequence (DNA): TGCAGTGCTGGGAGTGGTGGGGGGATCGAGCAGTACTTC. This gives the protein CSAGSGGGIEQYF.